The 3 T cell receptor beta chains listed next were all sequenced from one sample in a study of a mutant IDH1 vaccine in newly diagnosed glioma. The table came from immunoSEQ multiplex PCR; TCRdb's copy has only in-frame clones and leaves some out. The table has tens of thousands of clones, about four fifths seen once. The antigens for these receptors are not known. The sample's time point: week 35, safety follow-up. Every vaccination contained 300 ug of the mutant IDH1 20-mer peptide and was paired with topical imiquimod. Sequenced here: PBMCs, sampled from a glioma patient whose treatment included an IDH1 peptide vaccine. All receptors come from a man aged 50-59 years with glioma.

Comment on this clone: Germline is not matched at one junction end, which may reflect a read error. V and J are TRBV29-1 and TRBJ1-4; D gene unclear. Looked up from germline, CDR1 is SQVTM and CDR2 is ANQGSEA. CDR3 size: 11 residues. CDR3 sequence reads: CSAEASEKLFF. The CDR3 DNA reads TGCAGCGCTGAAGCTTCGGAAAAACTGTTTTTT.

CDR3 in DNA: TGCGCCAGCAGCTTGGAGGCCAGTCAGTACGAGCAGTACTTC. It encodes CASSLEASQYEQYF. The V call is TRBV5-1, the J call TRBJ2-7, with no clear D. V lost 0 bases and J lost 4, with 11 bases in between. The CDR3 covers 14 residues. Germline V lookup: CDR1 SGHRS, CDR2 YFSETQ.

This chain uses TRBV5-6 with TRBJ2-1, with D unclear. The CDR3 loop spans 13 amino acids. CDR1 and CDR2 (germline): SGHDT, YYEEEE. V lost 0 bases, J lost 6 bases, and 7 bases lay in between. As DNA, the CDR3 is TGTGCCAGCAGCTTGGGGTTCGGCAATGAGCAGTTCTTC. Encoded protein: CASSLGFGNEQFF.